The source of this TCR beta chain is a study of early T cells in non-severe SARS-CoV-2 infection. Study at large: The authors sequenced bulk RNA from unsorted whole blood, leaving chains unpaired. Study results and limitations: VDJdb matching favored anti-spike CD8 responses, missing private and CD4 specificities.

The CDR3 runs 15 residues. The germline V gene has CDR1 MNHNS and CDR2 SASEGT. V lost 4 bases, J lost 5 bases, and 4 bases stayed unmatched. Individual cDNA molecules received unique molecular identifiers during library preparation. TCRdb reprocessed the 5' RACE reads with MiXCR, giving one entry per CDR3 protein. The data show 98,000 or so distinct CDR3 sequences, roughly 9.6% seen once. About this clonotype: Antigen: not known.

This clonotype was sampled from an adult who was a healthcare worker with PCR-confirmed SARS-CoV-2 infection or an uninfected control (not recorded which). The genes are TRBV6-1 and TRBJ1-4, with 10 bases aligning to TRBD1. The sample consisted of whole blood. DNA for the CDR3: TGTGCCAGCAGTGGGGACAGGGGACCCAATGAAAAACTGTTTTTT. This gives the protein CASSGDRGPNEKLFF.